Following are 17 T cell receptor beta chains from one sample sequenced in a study of cytomegalovirus exposure and HLA in healthy donors. Measured with immunoSEQ multiplex PCR; TCRdb has only the in-frame clones, and not every one. The data show about 330,000 clones, with about nine tenths seen just once and 1.2% held by the top ten. Sequenced sample: PBMCs. The receptors shown here come from a woman in her twenties or thirties in good health and CMV-seropositive.

The genes are TRBV4-2 and TRBJ1-4; D not resolved. The CDR3 extends over 16 amino acids. From germline, CDR1 is LGHNA and CDR2 YNFKEQ. Trimming took off 2 bases at V and 3 bases at J, with 13 bases between the two ends. CDR3 DNA sequence: TGTGCCAGCAGCCAAACGTTGTCCGGGTCTAATGAAAAACTGTTTTTT. Translation gives CASSQTLSGSNEKLFF.

This clone has a single count. CDR3 amino acids: CASSYQDPSYNEQFF. CDR3 nucleotide sequence: TGTGCCAGCAGCTACCAGGACCCCTCCTACAATGAGCAGTTCTTC. The chain uses TRBV27 and TRBJ2-1; no firm D call. This CDR3 is 15 amino acids long. Germline V gene sequence: CDR1 MNHEY, CDR2 SMNVEV (reference sequence). V dropped 6 bases and J dropped 0 bases, with 12 bases sitting between them.

This chain uses TRBV11-3 with TRBJ2-5; TRBD1 might be the D (6 bases). Trimming removed 0 bases at V and 8 bases at J, with 10 bases between. Germline V gene data show CDR1 as SGHNT and CDR2 as YENEEA. The CDR3 sequence is 13 residues long. The CDR3 region has the DNA TGTGCCAGCAGCTTAGAACTAGGGGGTACCCAGTACTTC. Protein product: CASSLELGGTQYF.

The genes are TRBV6-1 and TRBJ2-3; 10 positions match TRBD2. There are 18 residues in the CDR3. V shed 2 bases and J 4 bases; nucleotides not matched to a gene: 12. Germline values: CDR1 MNHNS, CDR2 SASEGT. In nucleotides, the CDR3 is TGTGCCAGCAGTGAAACCCCAGAGCGGGGGGGCGGTGCAGATACGCAGTATTTT. It specifies CASSETPERGGGADTQYF.

The J gene is TRBJ2-1, the V gene TRBV27; D may be TRBD1 (6 bases). The germline gives CDR1 MNHEY, CDR2 SMNVEV (reference sequence). The CDR3 runs to 14 residues. Deletions cut 2 bases from V and 15 bases from J, with 20 bases between. The CDR3 bases are TGTGCCAGCAGTTTACGCCCAAGCAGGGGTTTTATGTTCTTC. It encodes CASSLRPSRGFMFF.

The rearrangement links TRBV4-2 to TRBJ2-1; a weak D match, TRBD2 (5 bases). Trimming took off 0 bases at V and 9 bases at J, with 12 bases between the two ends. The CDR3 loop spans 14 amino acids. The germline V gene encodes CDR1 LGHNA and CDR2 YNFKEQ. The CDR3 DNA reads as TGTGCCAGCAGCCAAGACGCGGGTTTGGGTGAGCAGTTCTTC. Translating gives CASSQDAGLGEQFF.

The chain joins TRBV4-1 to TRBJ2-3, with 10 bases lining up with TRBD2. Germline trimming cut 1 base from V and 2 bases from J; bases unmatched to any gene: 12. The germline CDR1 and CDR2 sequences are MGHRA and YSYEKL. The CDR3 runs 19 residues. CDR3 amino acids: CASSQGRGSGGFITDTQYF. DNA for the CDR3: TGCGCCAGCAGCCAAGGGCGAGGTAGCGGGGGGTTCATCACAGATACGCAGTATTTT.

The chain uses TRBV18 and TRBJ1-2; TRBD1 is a possible D gene (6 bases). CDR1 KGHSH and CDR2 LQKENI come from the germline V gene. This CDR3 region has 13 residues. V lost 10 bases to trimming and J lost 3 bases, with 15 bases between them. The CDR3 DNA is TGTGCCACCGGACCCCGACAGGACTATGGCTACACCTTC. It specifies CATGPRQDYGYTF.

This clone has just a few counts. The genes are TRBV5-4 and TRBJ2-5; D is perhaps TRBD1 (5 bases). This CDR3 region has 14 residues. Germline CDR1 and CDR2: SGHNT and YYREEE (reference sequence). Trimming left V 1 base short and J 2 bases short, with 9 bases between. The chain's CDR3 is CASSLLTGQETQYF. The CDR3 nucleotides are TGTGCCAGCAGCTTGCTAACAGGACAAGAGACCCAGTACTTC. Together with reference TRBV5-4 and TRBJ2-5, the CDR3 gives the full variable domain: ETGVTQSPTHLIKTRGQQVTLRCSSQSGHNTVSWYQQALGQGPQFIFQYYREEENGRGNFPPRFSGLQFPNYSSELNVNALELDDSALYLCASSLLTGQETQYFGPGTRLLVL.

The table lists this clone with a count of one. The sample carries other DNA sequences with the same CDR3. The chain recombines TRBV5-1 with TRBJ2-7; D might be TRBD1 (5 bases). The CDR3 is made up of 14 amino acids. Germline loops: CDR1 SGHRS, CDR2 YFSETQ. Trimming took 1 base from V and 0 from J, leaving 8 bases between them. CDR3 sequence (DNA): TGCGCCAGCAGCTTGCAGGGTTCCTCCTACGAGCAGTACTTC. Translating it yields CASSLQGSSYEQYF. Full variable domain (rest looked up from reference TRBV5-1 and TRBJ2-7): KAGVTQTPRYLIKTRGQQVTLSCSPISGHRSVSWYQQTPGQGLQFLFEYFSETQRNKGNFPGRFSGRQFSNSRSEMNVSTLELGDSALYLCASSLQGSSYEQYFGPGTRLTVT.

The V gene is TRBV6-1, the J gene TRBJ1-1, with unresolved D. V shed 7 bases and J shed 1 base, with 10 bases lying between them. The CDR3 is made up of 13 amino acids. The germline gives CDR1 MNHNS, CDR2 SASEGT. CDR3 sequence (DNA): TGTGCCAGCAAAGACCGGGAGAACACTGAAGCTTTCTTT. Encoded protein: CASKDRENTEAFF.

The rearrangement links TRBV5-1 to TRBJ2-1; 9 bases are shared with TRBD2. CDR1 is SGHRS and CDR2 is YFSETQ in the germline V gene. The junction had 6 bases not matched to a gene; V was cut back by 5 bases and J by 6 bases. The CDR3 sequence is 14 residues long. CDR3 DNA sequence: TGCGCCAGCAGTTCGGGACTAGCCCTCAATGAGCAGTTCTTC. As protein: CASSSGLALNEQFF.

The rearrangement links TRBV7-2 to TRBJ2-7; 9 nucleotides align to TRBD2. Germline-derived CDR1 and CDR2 are SGHTA and FQGNSA. CDR3 length equals 13 residues. V dropped 6 bases and J dropped 7; count of bases not matched to a gene: 7. The CDR3 DNA is TGTGCCAGCAGGGCGGGAGGGGTAGGGGAGCAGTACTTC. This encodes CASRAGGVGEQYF. Full variable domain (missing parts from reference TRBV7-2 and TRBJ2-7): GAGVSQSPSNKVTEKGKDVELRCDPISGHTALYWYRQSLGQGLEFLIYFQGNSAPDKSGLPSDRFSAERTGGSVSTLTIQRTQQEDSAVYLCASRAGGVGEQYFGPGTRLTVT.

A few counts support this clone. The rearrangement links TRBV5-1 to TRBJ1-6; no clear D gene. The CDR3 sequence is 14 residues long. Germline-derived CDR1 and CDR2 are SGHRS and YFSETQ. V lost 1 base and J lost 3, with 5 bases in between. CDR3 sequence reads: CASSLTSYNSPLHF. The CDR3 nucleotides read TGCGCCAGCAGCTTGACCAGCTATAATTCACCCCTCCACTTT.

The chain links TRBV4-2 to TRBJ1-1; D is possibly TRBD1 (6 bases). V shed 7 bases and J shed 0 bases, with 15 bases lying between them. CDR1 and CDR2 (germline): LGHNA, YNFKEQ. CDR3 length equals 15 residues. CDR3 sequence: CASTPGGGLNTEAFF. CDR3 nucleotides: TGTGCCAGCACCCCCGGGGGCGGTTTGAACACTGAAGCTTTCTTT.

V usage is TRBV10-3 and J usage is TRBJ2-7, with 8 bases that match TRBD2. The CDR3 runs 16 residues. Trimming took 2 bases from V and 4 from J; bases not matched to a gene: 10. Germline V gives CDR1 ENHRY, CDR2 SYGVKD. The CDR3 sequence: CAISEGGGRTRYEQYF. The CDR3 DNA reads as TGTGCCATCAGTGAGGGCGGCGGGAGGACTAGGTACGAGCAGTACTTC.

The rearrangement uses TRBV28 and TRBJ2-7; D gene unclear. The germline V gene has CDR1 MDHEN and CDR2 SYDVKM. The CDR3 loop spans 14 amino acids. V dropped 8 bases and J dropped 3 bases, with 17 bases sitting between them. Here the CDR3 DNA reads TGTGCCAGCGGTTCGGGCTCCTTAAACTACGAGCAGTACTTC. Protein product: CASGSGSLNYEQYF.